This T cell receptor (beta chain) emerged from a study of radiotherapy plus CTLA-4 blockade in lung cancer. At the level of the study: An objective response was seen in approximately 17% of patients, and disease control in 31%.

The CDR3 totals 14 residues. Germline CDR1 is MNHNS and CDR2 is SASEGT. V lost 3 bases to trimming and J lost 12 bases; unmatched junction nucleotides: 7. The study, taken as a whole, reports: Early clonal dynamics of blood T cells, together with interferon-beta, were reported as the best response predictor. Tumor-derived TCR clones expanded in blood after radiotherapy plus ipilimumab.

Generated by immunoSEQ multiplex PCR, the TCRdb table keeps only in-frame clones and is missing some. The table records around 45,000 clones, about 67% of them present only once. A remark on this clone: Its cognate antigen is unknown.

V is TRBV6-1 and J is TRBJ2-7; 14 nucleotides match TRBD2. Sequenced here: peripheral blood, sampled from a patient treated with radiotherapy plus ipilimumab. This receptor was obtained from a human donor with non-small cell lung cancer who had a partial response to radiotherapy plus ipilimumab. CDR3 residues: CASSETSGRASRYF. Written as DNA, the CDR3 is TGTGCCAGCAGTGAGACTAGCGGGAGGGCCTCTCGGTACTTC.